The next 2 T cell receptor beta chains were all read from a single sample in a study of shared clonotypes between healthy human individuals. Profiling relied on immunoSEQ multiplex PCR, and the TCRdb table lists in-frame clones only, not all of them. The table includes fewer than 400,000 clones, around two thirds detected once. Sequenced input: memory CD4+ T cells sorted from blood. Subset meaning: CD45RA-negative fraction. The receptors come from a man under 40 in good health.

The rearrangement links TRBV19 to TRBJ2-6, with D uncertain. Germline V gene lookup returns CDR1 LNHDA and CDR2 SQIVND (reference sequence). V shed 6 bases and J shed 3 bases, with 15 bases lying between them. This CDR3 is 16 amino acids long. The CDR3 is CASSPARSRGANVLTF. The CDR3 DNA reads TGTGCCAGTAGCCCCGCACGCAGTCGTGGGGCCAACGTCCTGACTTTC.

This chain joins TRBV28 and TRBJ1-5; 8 bases line up with TRBD1. J was trimmed by 4 bases and V by 6 bases; bases with no gene match: 2. Germline CDR1 is MDHEN and CDR2 is SYDVKM. CDR3 length: 13 residues. The CDR3 reads CASRDRENQPQHF. The CDR3 nucleotides are TGTGCCAGCAGGGACAGGGAAAATCAGCCCCAGCATTTT.